This is a list of T cell receptor beta chains from one sample in a study of CD8 T cells in ankylosing spondylitis. TCRdb analysed the 5' RACE reads with MiXCR anew, one entry per CDR3 protein. The table has 350,000 or so distinct CDR3 sequences, roughly 11% seen once; the top ten hold 8% to 9.5%. What was sequenced was blood, either unsorted or a sorted T cell fraction (not recorded which). These TCRs come from a female donor with ankylosing spondylitis or in good health (not recorded which). Each CDR3 is given with its conserved first and last residue. A D gene is named only where the DNA matches it firmly. Clone size is stated in some rows and not others, as once, few, many or a class when expanded.

J: TRBJ2-1; V: TRBV25-1; size: .; D: TRBD2; DNA: TGTGCCAGCAGCGCTGTTCGGGGGGTTGATGAGCAGTTCTTC; CDR3: CASSAVRGVDEQFF
J: TRBJ1-3; V: TRBV28; size: many; D: .; DNA: TGTGCCAGCAGTCCTCCACCGAGGGGAAACACCATATATTTT; CDR3: CASSPPPRGNTIYF
J: TRBJ1-3; V: TRBV20-1; size: many; D: TRBD1; DNA: TGCAGTGCTAGAGCTTATGGGACAGGGGGTAGAGCCACCATATATTTT; CDR3: CSARAYGTGGRATIYF
J: TRBJ2-5; V: TRBV25-1; size: few; D: .; DNA: TGTGCCAGCTCAGGGTGGGGACTGGAGACCCAGTACTTC; CDR3: CASSGWGLETQYF
J: TRBJ1-2; V: TRBV10-3; size: many; D: .; DNA: TGTGCCATCTATAAGTGGGCCGCGGAGGGCTACACCTTC; CDR3: CAIYKWAAEGYTF
J: TRBJ2-3; V: TRBV10-3; size: many; D: .; DNA: TGTGCCATCAGCGGACAGTCAGATACGCAGTATTTT; CDR3: CAISGQSDTQYF
J: TRBJ2-1; V: TRBV20-1; size: many; D: .; DNA: TGCAGTGCCTCACTTACCCCCGGGTCCTACAATGAGCAGTTCTTC; CDR3: CSASLTPGSYNEQFF
J: TRBJ2-1; V: TRBV20-1; size: .; D: TRBD2; DNA: TGCAGTGCCCCCGTTGGGGGAGGGCCATACAATGAGCAGTTCTTC; CDR3: CSAPVGGGPYNEQFF
J: TRBJ2-1; V: TRBV20-1; size: many; D: TRBD2; DNA: TGCAGTGTTATGGGACTAGCGGGAGGTAGATCTTACAATGAGCAGTTCTTC; CDR3: CSVMGLAGGRSYNEQFF
J: TRBJ2-7; V: TRBV20-1; size: few; D: TRBD2; DNA: TGCAGTGCCGCCGGGGGAGGGTTCGAGCAGTACTTC; CDR3: CSAAGGGFEQYF
J: TRBJ2-2; V: TRBV29-1; size: many; D: .; DNA: TGCAGCGTTGTAGGGTCCGGGCATAATTCCGGGGAGCTGTTTTTT; CDR3: CSVVGSGHNSGELFF
J: TRBJ1-2; V: TRBV20-1; size: many; D: .; DNA: TGCAGTGCCGTCAGTGGGTCGTCGACGGGCTCCTATGGCTACACCTTC; CDR3: CSAVSGSSTGSYGYTF
J: TRBJ1-1; V: TRBV5-5; size: few; D: TRBD1; DNA: TGTGCCAGCAGCGGACCTCCGGACAGGCTCAATGAAGCTTTCTTT; CDR3: CASSGPPDRLNEAFF
J: TRBJ2-7; V: TRBV27; size: .; D: TRBD2; DNA: TGTGCCAGCAGTTTACCCAGGGAGGGGATGGGCTCCTACGAGCAGTACTTC; CDR3: CASSLPREGMGSYEQYF
J: TRBJ2-7; V: TRBV20-1; size: few; D: .; DNA: TGCAGTGCTAGGGACCATTGGATAAACTCCTACGAGCAGTACTTC; CDR3: CSARDHWINSYEQYF
J: TRBJ1-5; V: TRBV9; size: .; D: TRBD1; DNA: TGTACCAGCAGCGTAGGGGACAGCGGCGAAGAGCCCCAGCATTTT; CDR3: CTSSVGDSGEEPQHF
J: TRBJ2-5; V: TRBV5-1; size: many; D: .; DNA: TGCGCCAGCAGCTTGCACAGAAAAGAGACCCAGTACTTC; CDR3: CASSLHRKETQYF
J: TRBJ2-1; V: TRBV15; size: many; D: TRBD2; DNA: TGTGCCACCAGCAGAGATTTCGGACTAGCGGGGGTCAATGAGCAGTTCTTC; CDR3: CATSRDFGLAGVNEQFF
J: TRBJ2-7; V: TRBV7-2; size: few; D: .; DNA: TGTGCCAGCAGCGCGGGGCGCGAGCAGTACTTC; CDR3: CASSAGREQYF
J: TRBJ2-7; V: TRBV28; size: many; D: .; DNA: TGTGCCAGCAGTTTCGGAGTCTCCAATTCCTACGAGCAGTACTTC; CDR3: CASSFGVSNSYEQYF
J: TRBJ1-6; V: TRBV20-1; size: .; D: TRBD1; DNA: TGCAGTGCTCCGCCGGGACAGGGAAATTCACCCCTCCACTTT; CDR3: CSAPPGQGNSPLHF
J: TRBJ2-5; V: TRBV9; size: many; D: TRBD2; DNA: TGTGCCAGCAGCGTAGCTTCGGCGGGAGGATCCCAAGAGACCCAGTACTTC; CDR3: CASSVASAGGSQETQYF
J: TRBJ1-1; V: TRBV5-8; size: many; D: .; DNA: TGTGCCAGTCTCGACCCGACAGAACCAATGAACACTGAAGCTTTCTTT; CDR3: CASLDPTEPMNTEAFF
J: TRBJ2-3; V: TRBV24-1; size: few; D: TRBD2; DNA: TGTGCCACCAGTGGTCTAGCGGGGGCTAGCACAGATACGCAGTATTTT; CDR3: CATSGLAGASTDTQYF
J: TRBJ2-2; V: TRBV4-3; size: many; D: .; DNA: TGCGCCAGCAGCCAAGCGTTCGAAACTGCCTTCACCGGGGAGCTGTTTTTT; CDR3: CASSQAFETAFTGELFF
J: TRBJ2-2; V: TRBV5-1; size: many; D: .; DNA: TGCGCCAGCAGCGAACATCCAGGGGGGACGAACACCGGGGAGCTGTTTTTT; CDR3: CASSEHPGGTNTGELFF
J: TRBJ2-3; V: TRBV6-1; size: few; D: TRBD2; DNA: TGTGCCAGCAGCGACGCCCGCATAGGACTAGCGGGAGGTGCGGGCACAGATACGCAGTATTTT; CDR3: CASSDARIGLAGGAGTDTQYF
J: TRBJ2-5; V: TRBV20-1; size: many; D: TRBD2; DNA: TGCAGTGCTAGGTTCCGGGGGGGAGAGACCCAGTACTTC; CDR3: CSARFRGGETQYF
J: TRBJ2-3; V: TRBV7-9; size: .; D: .; DNA: TGTGCCAGCAGCTTAGCGGAGCACCCCACAGATACGCAGTATTTT; CDR3: CASSLAEHPTDTQYF
J: TRBJ2-2; V: TRBV5-1; size: .; D: .; DNA: TGCGCCAGCAGCTCCTGGACAGCCATGAACACCGGGGAGCTGTTTTTT; CDR3: CASSSWTAMNTGELFF
J: TRBJ1-2; V: TRBV20-1; size: many; D: .; DNA: TGCAGTGCTCGAGCCGGACAGTACCCTAACTATGGCTACACCTTC; CDR3: CSARAGQYPNYGYTF
J: TRBJ1-6; V: TRBV16; size: few; D: .; DNA: TGTGCCAGCAGCCAGGCTGACACAGGGACGGGGTATAATTCACCCCTCCACTTT; CDR3: CASSQADTGTGYNSPLHF
J: TRBJ2-1; V: TRBV20-1; size: many; D: .; DNA: TGCAGTGCTGGCTACAATGAGCAGTTCTTC; CDR3: CSAGYNEQFF
J: TRBJ1-5; V: TRBV6-1; size: many; D: TRBD1; DNA: TGTGCCAGCAGGGACAGGGGGAGCAATCAGCCCCAGCATTTT; CDR3: CASRDRGSNQPQHF
J: TRBJ2-3; V: TRBV20-1; size: many; D: .; DNA: TGCAGTGCTAGAGATCTCAGGCAGCTCACAGATACGCAGTATTTT; CDR3: CSARDLRQLTDTQYF
J: TRBJ1-6; V: TRBV12-3/TRBV12-4; size: many; D: TRBD1; DNA: TGTGCCAGCAGTTTGACAGGGAATAATTCACCCCTCCACTTT; CDR3: CASSLTGNNSPLHF
J: TRBJ2-3; V: TRBV7-9; size: .; D: TRBD1; DNA: TGTGCCAGCAGCTTCCCCAGAGCGGGACAGGGGGCAGATACGCAGTATTTT; CDR3: CASSFPRAGQGADTQYF
J: TRBJ1-5; V: TRBV20-1; size: few; D: .; DNA: TGCAGTGCGCGGACGGCAGGGGTTGATCAGCCCCAGCATTTT; CDR3: CSARTAGVDQPQHF
J: TRBJ1-1; V: TRBV6-1; size: many; D: .; DNA: TGTGCCAGCAGCCGCGTTCGGGACACTGAAGCTTTCTTT; CDR3: CASSRVRDTEAFF
J: TRBJ2-6; V: TRBV12-3/TRBV12-4; size: .; D: .; DNA: TGTGCCAGCAGTTCCCAGCCCAACTGGGCTGGGGCCAACGTCCTGACTTTC; CDR3: CASSSQPNWAGANVLTF
J: TRBJ2-3; V: TRBV9; size: many; D: .; DNA: TGTGCCAGCAGCGTAGACGCGGAGGGGAGCACAGATACGCAGTATTTT; CDR3: CASSVDAEGSTDTQYF
J: TRBJ1-4; V: TRBV3-1; size: .; D: .; DNA: TGTGCCAGCAGCCAAGTCCAGGGATCGCCTAATGAAAAACTGTTTTTT; CDR3: CASSQVQGSPNEKLFF
J: TRBJ2-5; V: TRBV25-1; size: many; D: .; DNA: TGTGCCAGCAGTGACAACAGGATACAAGAGACCCAGTACTTC; CDR3: CASSDNRIQETQYF
J: TRBJ1-1; V: TRBV7-9; size: many; D: .; DNA: TGTGCCAGCAGCCCCGATCGGAACTTCATGAACACTGAAGCTTTCTTT; CDR3: CASSPDRNFMNTEAFF
J: TRBJ2-7; V: TRBV5-1; size: many; D: TRBD2; DNA: TGCGCCAGCAGCTGGACTAGCGGGGATCTTAAAGGGTACGAGCAGTACTTC; CDR3: CASSWTSGDLKGYEQYF
J: TRBJ2-2; V: TRBV28; size: .; D: .; DNA: TGTGCCAGCAGACCAGTGGGGGGCGCGGGCACCGGGGAGCTGTTTTTT; CDR3: CASRPVGGAGTGELFF
J: TRBJ2-2; V: TRBV5-5; size: few; D: .; DNA: TGTGCCAGCAGCTTCTTAGGGGCCCTCGCCGGGGAGCTGTTTTTT; CDR3: CASSFLGALAGELFF
J: TRBJ2-3; V: TRBV27; size: few; D: .; DNA: TGTGCCAGCAGTTTAGTCAGGGCTAGCACAGATACGCAGTATTTT; CDR3: CASSLVRASTDTQYF
J: TRBJ2-7; V: TRBV5-1; size: many; D: .; DNA: TGCGCCAGCCGCTCGATAGGGGACCGTTCCTACGAGCAGTACTTC; CDR3: CASRSIGDRSYEQYF
J: TRBJ2-3; V: TRBV28; size: many; D: TRBD1; DNA: TGTGCCACCAGGACAGGGGGGACAGATACGCAGTATTTT; CDR3: CATRTGGTDTQYF
J: TRBJ2-5; V: TRBV5-1; size: many; D: TRBD1; DNA: TGCGCCAGCAGCTTAGGGGGCGCAGAGACCCAGTACTTC; CDR3: CASSLGGAETQYF
J: TRBJ2-1; V: TRBV20-1; size: many; D: TRBD2; DNA: TGCAGTGCTAGATCGGGTGGACTAGTTGCAAATGAGCAGTTCTTC; CDR3: CSARSGGLVANEQFF
J: TRBJ1-5; V: TRBV19; size: .; D: .; DNA: TGTGCCAGTAGTGCCCACCCTCAGCAAACTAATCAGCCCCAGCATTTT; CDR3: CASSAHPQQTNQPQHF
J: TRBJ2-1; V: TRBV5-6; size: many; D: .; DNA: TGTGCCAGCAGCTTGGGGTACAGGGACCCTTACAATGAGCAGTTCTTC; CDR3: CASSLGYRDPYNEQFF
J: TRBJ2-1; V: TRBV7-3; size: many; D: TRBD2; DNA: TGTGCCAGCAGCTTATCTAGCGGGGCTATAGAGCAGTTCTTC; CDR3: CASSLSSGAIEQFF
J: TRBJ2-7; V: TRBV20-1; size: many; D: TRBD2; DNA: TGCAGTGCTAGGGACCTGCGGGCTAGCGGGAGGACATACGAGCAGTACTTC; CDR3: CSARDLRASGRTYEQYF
J: TRBJ1-2; V: TRBV15; size: many; D: .; DNA: TGTGCCACCAGCAGAGCAACAGACCTCGGTTATGGCTACACCTTC; CDR3: CATSRATDLGYGYTF
J: TRBJ2-7; V: TRBV24-1; size: many; D: .; DNA: TGTGCCACCAGTGAATCCGGGACGAACTACGAGCAGTACTTC; CDR3: CATSESGTNYEQYF
J: TRBJ1-5; V: TRBV4-3; size: many; D: .; DNA: TGCGCCAGCAGCCAAGATGGGCAGGGCGATCAGCCCCAGCATTTT; CDR3: CASSQDGQGDQPQHF